The present TCR beta chain was sequenced within a study of human T cells and chemical hapten exposure. This clonotype was counted between two and nine times. Per the original methods: Per sample, the median was 95,638 TCRs, with values from approximately 25,000 to 650,000. From the RACE reads, TCRdb called clonotypes with MiXCR, one entry per CDR3 protein. TCRdb, not the authors, supplied the V and J calls. The sample shows around 65,000 distinct CDR3 sequences, about 6% of them seen only once. Time point meaning: healthy volunteer bleed at 6 weeks. Blood, whole and unfractionated, served as the source for total RNA extraction. From germline, CDR1 is MDHEN and CDR2 SYDVKM. V gave up 8 bases and J gave up 5 bases, with 16 bases separating them. The CDR3 spans 15 residues.

The chain combines TRBV28 with TRBJ2-6; D may be TRBD2 (6 bases). This clonotype was obtained from a female donor in good health. Some clones in this sample may be carry-over from other donors' samples. Sequencing used whole blood. The CDR3 DNA reads TGTGCCAGCTCCACCGGGGGTTGGAGGGCCAACGTCCTGACTTTC. Amino acid sequence: CASSTGGWRANVLTF.